The sequence of this TCR beta chain was determined in a study of control samples from healthy donors and cancer patients. Note on this clone: Other DNA sequences of this sample code for an identical CDR3.

The CDR3 has 15 residues. The V end lost 1 base, the J end lost 1 base, and 10 bases lay between the germline ends. CDR1 is SGHVS and CDR2 is FNYEAQ in the germline V gene. Using immunoSEQ multiplex PCR, the repertoire was profiled, and TCRdb retains in-frame clones only, with some absent. This table has about 76,000 clones, roughly nine tenths appearing once. The chain uses TRBV7-6 and TRBJ1-1; tentatively, D is TRBD1 (6 bases). Sequenced sample: PBMCs. The sequence derives from a woman in her fifties or sixties with colorectal cancer. CDR3 loop: CASSLGGPGNTEAFF. DNA for the CDR3: TGTGCCAGCAGCTTAGGGGGGCCGGGGAACACTGAAGCTTTCTTT.